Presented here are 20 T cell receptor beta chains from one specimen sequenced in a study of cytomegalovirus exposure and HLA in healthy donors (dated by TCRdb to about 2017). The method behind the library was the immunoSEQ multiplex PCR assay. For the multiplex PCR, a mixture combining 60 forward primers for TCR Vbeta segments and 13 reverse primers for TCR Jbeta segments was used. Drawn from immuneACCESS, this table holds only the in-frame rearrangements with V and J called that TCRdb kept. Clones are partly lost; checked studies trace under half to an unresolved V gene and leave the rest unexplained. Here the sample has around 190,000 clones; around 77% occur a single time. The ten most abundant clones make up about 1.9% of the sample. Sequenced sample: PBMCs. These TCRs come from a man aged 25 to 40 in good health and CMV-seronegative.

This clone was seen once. CDR3 sequence reads: CASSAQGRYGYTF. CDR3 DNA sequence: TGTGCCAGCAGTGCCCAGGGTCGCTATGGCTACACCTTC. V usage is TRBV2 and J usage is TRBJ1-2; maybe TRBD1 (5 bases). From germline, CDR1 is SNHLY and CDR2 FYNNEI. The CDR3 runs 13 residues. The germline V and J ends were trimmed by 4 bases and 4 bases, with 10 bases remaining between them. The complete variable domain, with remaining parts taken from reference TRBV2 and TRBJ1-2, reads EPEVTQTPSHQVTQMGQEVILRCVPISNHLYFYWYRQILGQKVEFLVSFYNNEISEKSEIFDDQFSVERPDGSNFTLKIRSTKLEDSAMYFCASSAQGRYGYTFGSGTRLTVV.

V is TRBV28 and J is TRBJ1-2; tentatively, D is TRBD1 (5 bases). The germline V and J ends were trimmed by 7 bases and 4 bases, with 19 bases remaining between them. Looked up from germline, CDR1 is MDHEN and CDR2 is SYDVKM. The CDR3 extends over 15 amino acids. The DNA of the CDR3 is TGTGCCAGCACCCTTGGGGCAGACGCCATCTATGGCTACACCTTC. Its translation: CASTLGADAIYGYTF.

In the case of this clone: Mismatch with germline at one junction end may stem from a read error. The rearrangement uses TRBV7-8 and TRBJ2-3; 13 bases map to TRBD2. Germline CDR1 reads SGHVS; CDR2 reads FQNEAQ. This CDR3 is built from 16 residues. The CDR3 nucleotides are TGTGCCAGCAGCCTACGGACTAGCGGGAGCAGAGATACGCAGTATTTT. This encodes CASSLRTSGSRDTQYF.

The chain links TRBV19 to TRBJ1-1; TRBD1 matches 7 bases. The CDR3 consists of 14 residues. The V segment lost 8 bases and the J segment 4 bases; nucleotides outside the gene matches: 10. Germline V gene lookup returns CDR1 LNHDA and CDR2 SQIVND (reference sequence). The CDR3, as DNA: TGTGCCAGTTCTCAGGGGGGATTGGGCACTGAAGCTTTCTTT. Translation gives CASSQGGLGTEAFF. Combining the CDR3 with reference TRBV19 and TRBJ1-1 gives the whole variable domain DGGITQSPKYLFRKEGQNVTLSCEQNLNHDAMYWYRQDPGQGLRLIYYSQIVNDFQKGDIAEGYSVSREKKESFPLTVTSAQKNPTAFYLCASSQGGLGTEAFFGQGTRLTVV.

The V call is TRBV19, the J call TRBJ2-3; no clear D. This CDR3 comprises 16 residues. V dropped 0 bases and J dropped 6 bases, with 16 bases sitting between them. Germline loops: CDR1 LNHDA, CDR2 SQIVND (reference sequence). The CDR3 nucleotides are TGTGCCAGTAGTATAGAAATAGCTGGCGGTTCGGATACGCAGTATTTT. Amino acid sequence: CASSIEIAGGSDTQYF.

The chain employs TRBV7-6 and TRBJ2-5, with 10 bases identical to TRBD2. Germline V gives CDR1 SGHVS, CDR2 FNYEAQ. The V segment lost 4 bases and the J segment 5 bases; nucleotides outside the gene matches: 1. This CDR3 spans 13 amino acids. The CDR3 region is CASSSGLAETQYF. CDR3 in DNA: TGTGCCAGCAGCTCGGGACTAGCGGAGACCCAGTACTTC.

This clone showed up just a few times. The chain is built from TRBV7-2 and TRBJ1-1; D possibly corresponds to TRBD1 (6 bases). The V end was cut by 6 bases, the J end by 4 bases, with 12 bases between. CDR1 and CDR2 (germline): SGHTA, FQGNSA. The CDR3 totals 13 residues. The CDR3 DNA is TGTGCCAGCAGTCGTACAGGGCGCACTGAAGCTTTCTTT. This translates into CASSRTGRTEAFF.

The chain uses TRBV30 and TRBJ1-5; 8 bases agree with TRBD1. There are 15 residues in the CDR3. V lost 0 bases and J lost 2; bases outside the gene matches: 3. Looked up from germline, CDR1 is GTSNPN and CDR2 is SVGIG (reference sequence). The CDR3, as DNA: TGTGCCTGGAGTGTAGGACAGGGTGGCAATCAGCCCCAGCATTTT. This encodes CAWSVGQGGNQPQHF.

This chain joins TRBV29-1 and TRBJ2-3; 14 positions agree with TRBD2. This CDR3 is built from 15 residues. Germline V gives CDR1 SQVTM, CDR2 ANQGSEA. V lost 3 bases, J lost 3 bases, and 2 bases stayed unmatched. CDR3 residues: CSVEGTSGRTDTQYF. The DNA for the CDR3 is TGCAGCGTTGAGGGGACTAGCGGGAGAACAGATACGCAGTATTTT.

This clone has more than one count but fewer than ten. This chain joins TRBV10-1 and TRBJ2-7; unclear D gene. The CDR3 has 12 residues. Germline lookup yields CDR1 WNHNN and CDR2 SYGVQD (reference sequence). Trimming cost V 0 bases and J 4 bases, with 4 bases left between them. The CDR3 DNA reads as TGCGCCAGCAGTGAGTCCCAATACGAGCAGTACTTC. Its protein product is CASSESQYEQYF.

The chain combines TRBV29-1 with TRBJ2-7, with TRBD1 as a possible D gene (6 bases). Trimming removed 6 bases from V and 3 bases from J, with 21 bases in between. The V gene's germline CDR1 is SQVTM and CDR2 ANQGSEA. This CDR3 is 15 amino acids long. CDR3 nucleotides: TGCAGCGTGTCACCGGGACAACGGAACTACTACGAGCAGTACTTC. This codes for CSVSPGQRNYYEQYF.

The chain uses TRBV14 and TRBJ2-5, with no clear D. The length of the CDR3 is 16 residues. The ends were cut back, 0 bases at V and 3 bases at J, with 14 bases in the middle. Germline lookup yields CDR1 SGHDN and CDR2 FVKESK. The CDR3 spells CASSQDRVNRKETQYF. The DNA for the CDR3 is TGTGCCAGCAGCCAAGACCGGGTTAACCGTAAAGAGACCCAGTACTTC.

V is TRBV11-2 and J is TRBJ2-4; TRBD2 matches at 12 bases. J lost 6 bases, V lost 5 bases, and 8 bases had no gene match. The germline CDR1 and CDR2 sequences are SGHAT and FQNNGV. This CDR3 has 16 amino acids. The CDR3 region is CASSAQGLAGRNIQYF. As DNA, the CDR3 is TGTGCCAGCAGCGCGCAGGGACTAGCGGGCCGAAACATTCAGTACTTC. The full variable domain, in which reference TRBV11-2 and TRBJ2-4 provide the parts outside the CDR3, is EAGVAQSPRYKIIEKRQSVAFWCNPISGHATLYWYQQILGQGPKLLIQFQNNGVVDDSQLPKDRFSAERLKGVDSTLKIQPAKLEDSAVYLCASSAQGLAGRNIQYFGAGTRLSVL.

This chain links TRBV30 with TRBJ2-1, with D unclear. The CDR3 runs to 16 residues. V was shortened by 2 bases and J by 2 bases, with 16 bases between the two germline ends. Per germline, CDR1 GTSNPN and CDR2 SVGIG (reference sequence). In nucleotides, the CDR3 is TGTGCCTGGAGTTCGAGGCCCAGAACTACCTACAATGAGCAGTTCTTC. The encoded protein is CAWSSRPRTTYNEQFF.

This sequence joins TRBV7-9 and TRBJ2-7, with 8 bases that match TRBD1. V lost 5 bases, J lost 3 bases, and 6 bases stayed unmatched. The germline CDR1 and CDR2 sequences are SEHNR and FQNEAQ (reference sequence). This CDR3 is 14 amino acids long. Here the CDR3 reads CASSRGTGDYEQYF. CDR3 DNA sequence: TGTGCCAGCAGCAGAGGGACAGGTGACTACGAGCAGTACTTC. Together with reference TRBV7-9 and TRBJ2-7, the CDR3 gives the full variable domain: DTGVSQNPRHKITKRGQNVTFRCDPISEHNRLYWYRQTLGQGPEFLTYFQNEAQLEKSRLLSDRFSAERPKGSFSTLEIQRTEQGDSAMYLCASSRGTGDYEQYFGPGTRLTVT.

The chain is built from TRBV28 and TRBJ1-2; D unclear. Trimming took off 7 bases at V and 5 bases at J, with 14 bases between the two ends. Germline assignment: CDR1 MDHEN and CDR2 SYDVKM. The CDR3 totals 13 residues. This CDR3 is CASTQLGIYGYTF. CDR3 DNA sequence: TGTGCCAGCACCCAACTCGGGATTTATGGCTACACCTTC.

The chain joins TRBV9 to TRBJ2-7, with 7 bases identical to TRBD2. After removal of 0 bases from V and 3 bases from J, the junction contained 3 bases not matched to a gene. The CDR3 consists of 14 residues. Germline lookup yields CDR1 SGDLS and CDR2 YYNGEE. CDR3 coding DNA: TGTGCCAGCAGCGTAGGCGGGACTAACTACGAGCAGTACTTC. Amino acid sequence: CASSVGGTNYEQYF.

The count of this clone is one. In nucleotides, the CDR3 is TGCGCCAGCAGCCAACAGGCTAGCGGGACGGCGGGGGAGCTGTTTTTT. Translated: CASSQQASGTAGELFF. The chain uses TRBV4-1 and TRBJ2-2; TRBD2 aligns across 9 bases. The CDR3 sequence is 16 residues long. Germline-derived CDR1 and CDR2 are MGHRA and YSYEKL. The V and J ends lost 2 bases and 8 bases, in that order; junction bases with no gene match: 9.

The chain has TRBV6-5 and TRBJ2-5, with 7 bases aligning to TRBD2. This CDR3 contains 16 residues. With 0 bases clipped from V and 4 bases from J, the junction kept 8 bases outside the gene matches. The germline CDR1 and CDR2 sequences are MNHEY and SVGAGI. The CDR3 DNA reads TGTGCCAGCAGTTACTCGTCTGCGGGAGTCGGAGAGACCCAGTACTTC. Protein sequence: CASSYSSAGVGETQYF.

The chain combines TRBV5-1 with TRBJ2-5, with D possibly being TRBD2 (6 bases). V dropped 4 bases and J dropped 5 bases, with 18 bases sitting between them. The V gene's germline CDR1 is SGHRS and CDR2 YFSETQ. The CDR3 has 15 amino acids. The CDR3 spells CASSPTGSGVETQYF. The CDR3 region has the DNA TGCGCCAGCAGCCCCACCGGGTCGGGAGTGGAGACCCAGTACTTC.